These 5 T cell receptor beta chains originate from one sample sequenced in a study of T cell repertoires in cytomegalovirus infection. TCRdb fed the reads into MiXCR, producing one record per CDR3 protein. The sample has roughly 720,000 distinct CDR3 sequences; less than 40% are singletons. The sequenced sample was PBMCs. Receptors were obtained from a human donor in good health (CMV status not recorded). Some clones in this sample may be carry-over from other donors' samples.

The V gene is TRBV5-6, the J gene TRBJ1-1, with 10 bases identical to TRBD1. The CDR3 extends over 14 amino acids. V was pared by 2 bases and J by 6 bases, with 4 bases of the junction left unmatched. Germline loops: CDR1 SGHDT, CDR2 YYEEEE. CDR3 loop: CASSLPTGGSEAFF. CDR3 coding DNA: TGTGCCAGCAGCTTACCGACAGGGGGCTCTGAAGCTTTCTTT.

This sequence joins TRBV5-1 and TRBJ2-2, with TRBD2 identical over 12 bases. Per germline, CDR1 SGHRS and CDR2 YFSETQ. The CDR3 has 19 residues. V was clipped by 1 base and J by 0 bases; unmatched bases: 7. The CDR3 DNA follows: TGCGCCAGCAGCTTGCTATCGACTAGCGGGGGCCCGAACACCGGGGAGCTGTTTTTT. This translates into CASSLLSTSGGPNTGELFF.

Concerning this clonotype: One junction end does not reproduce the germline sequence, and a read error may be involved. This chain connects TRBV28 to TRBJ1-5; D is perhaps TRBD1 (5 bases). Germline assignment: CDR1 MDHEN and CDR2 SYDVKM. There are 15 residues in the CDR3. The CDR3 is CSSSFSGRGNQPQHF. CDR3 DNA sequence: TGTTCCAGCAGTTTTTCAGGGAGGGGAAATCAGCCCCAGCATTTT.

This clonotype was detected only a few times. The rearrangement joins TRBV28 to TRBJ2-1, with a possible D match to TRBD1 (7 bases). The V gene lost 5 bases and the J gene lost 5 bases, with 13 bases spanning the gap. The CDR3 is made up of 14 amino acids. CDR1 and CDR2 (germline): MDHEN, SYDVKM. CDR3 in amino acids: CASSPRGTDNEQFF. CDR3 DNA: TGTGCCAGCAGTCCCCGGGGGACAGACAATGAGCAGTTCTTC.

V and J are TRBV15 and TRBJ1-1; 8 bases fit TRBD1. This CDR3 has 16 amino acids. The V and J ends lost 3 bases and 1 base, in that order; junction bases with no gene match: 7. The germline CDR1 and CDR2 sequences are LNHNV and YYDKDF (reference sequence). DNA for the CDR3: TGTGCCACCAGCAGCGACAGGGGAAGAAGGAACACTGAAGCTTTCTTT. It yields the protein CATSSDRGRRNTEAFF.